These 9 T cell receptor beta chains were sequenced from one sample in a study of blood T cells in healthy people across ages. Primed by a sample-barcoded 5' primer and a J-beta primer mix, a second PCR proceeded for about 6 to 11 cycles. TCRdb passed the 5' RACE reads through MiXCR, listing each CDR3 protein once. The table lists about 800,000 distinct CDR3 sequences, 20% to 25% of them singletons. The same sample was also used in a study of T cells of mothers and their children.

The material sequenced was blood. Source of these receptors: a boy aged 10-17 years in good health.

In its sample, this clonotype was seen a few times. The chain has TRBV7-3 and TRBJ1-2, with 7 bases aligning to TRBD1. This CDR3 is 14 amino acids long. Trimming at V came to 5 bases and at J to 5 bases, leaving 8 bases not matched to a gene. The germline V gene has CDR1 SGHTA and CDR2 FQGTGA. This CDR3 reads CASSPLGDRYGYTF. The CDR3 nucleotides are TGTGCCAGCAGCCCTCTGGGGGACAGATATGGCTACACCTTC. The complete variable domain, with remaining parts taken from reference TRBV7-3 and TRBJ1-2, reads GAGVSQTPSNKVTEKGKYVELRCDPISGHTALYWYRQSLGQGPEFLIYFQGTGAADDSGLPNDRFFAVRPEGSVSTLKIQRTERGDSAVYLCASSPLGDRYGYTFGSGTRLTVV.

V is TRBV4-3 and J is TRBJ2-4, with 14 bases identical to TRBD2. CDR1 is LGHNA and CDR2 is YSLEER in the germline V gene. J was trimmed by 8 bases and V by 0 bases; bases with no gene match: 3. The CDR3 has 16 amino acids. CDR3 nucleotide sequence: TGCGCCAGCAGCCAAGATTGGACTAGCGGGAGGTACATTCAGTACTTC. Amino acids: CASSQDWTSGRYIQYF.

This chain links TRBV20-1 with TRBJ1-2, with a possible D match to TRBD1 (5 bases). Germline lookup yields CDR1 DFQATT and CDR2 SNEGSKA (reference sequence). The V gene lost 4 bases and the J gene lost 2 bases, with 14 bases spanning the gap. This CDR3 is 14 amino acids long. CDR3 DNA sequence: TGCAGTGCTACCGTTGGGGGGTTAAACTATGGCTACACCTTC. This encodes CSATVGGLNYGYTF.

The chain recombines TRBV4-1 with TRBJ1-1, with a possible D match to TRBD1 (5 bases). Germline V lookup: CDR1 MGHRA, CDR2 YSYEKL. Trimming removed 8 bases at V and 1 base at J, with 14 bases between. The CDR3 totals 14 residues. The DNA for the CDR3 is TGCGCCAGCCTCCGAGTTGGGGGGAACACTGAAGCTTTCTTT. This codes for CASLRVGGNTEAFF.

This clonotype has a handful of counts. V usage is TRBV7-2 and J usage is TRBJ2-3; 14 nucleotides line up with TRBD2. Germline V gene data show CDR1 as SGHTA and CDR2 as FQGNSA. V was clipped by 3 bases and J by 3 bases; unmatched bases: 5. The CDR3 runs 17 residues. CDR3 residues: CASSFEGTSGRTDTQYF. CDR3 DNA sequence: TGTGCCAGCAGCTTCGAGGGGACTAGCGGGAGAACAGATACGCAGTATTTT.

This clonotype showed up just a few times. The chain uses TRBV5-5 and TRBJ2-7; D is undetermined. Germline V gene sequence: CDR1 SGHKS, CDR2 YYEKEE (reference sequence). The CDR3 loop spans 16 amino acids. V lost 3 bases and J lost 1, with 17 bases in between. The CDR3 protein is CASSSFVVGRSYEQYF. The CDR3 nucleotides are TGTGCCAGCAGCTCTTTTGTCGTGGGCAGATCCTACGAGCAGTACTTC.

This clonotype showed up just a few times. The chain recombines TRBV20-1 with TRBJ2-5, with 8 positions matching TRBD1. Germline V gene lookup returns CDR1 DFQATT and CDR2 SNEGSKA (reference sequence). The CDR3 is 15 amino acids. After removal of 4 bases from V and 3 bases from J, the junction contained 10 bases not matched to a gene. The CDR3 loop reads CSAITQGAGKETQYF. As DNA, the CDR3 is TGCAGTGCTATTACCCAGGGGGCGGGTAAAGAGACCCAGTACTTC.

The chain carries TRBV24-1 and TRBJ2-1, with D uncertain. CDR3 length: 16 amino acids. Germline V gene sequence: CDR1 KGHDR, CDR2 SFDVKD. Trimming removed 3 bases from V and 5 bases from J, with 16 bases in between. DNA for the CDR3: TGTGCCACCAGTGATCCACCGGGCCCTACTCACAATGAGCAGTTCTTC. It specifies CATSDPPGPTHNEQFF.

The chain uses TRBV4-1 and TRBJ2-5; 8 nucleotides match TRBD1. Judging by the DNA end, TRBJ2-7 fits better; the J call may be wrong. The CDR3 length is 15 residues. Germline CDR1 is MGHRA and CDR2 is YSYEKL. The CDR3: CASSQDDRGWYEQYF. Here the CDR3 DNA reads TGCGCCAGCAGCCAAGATGACAGGGGATGGTACGAGCAGTACTTC.